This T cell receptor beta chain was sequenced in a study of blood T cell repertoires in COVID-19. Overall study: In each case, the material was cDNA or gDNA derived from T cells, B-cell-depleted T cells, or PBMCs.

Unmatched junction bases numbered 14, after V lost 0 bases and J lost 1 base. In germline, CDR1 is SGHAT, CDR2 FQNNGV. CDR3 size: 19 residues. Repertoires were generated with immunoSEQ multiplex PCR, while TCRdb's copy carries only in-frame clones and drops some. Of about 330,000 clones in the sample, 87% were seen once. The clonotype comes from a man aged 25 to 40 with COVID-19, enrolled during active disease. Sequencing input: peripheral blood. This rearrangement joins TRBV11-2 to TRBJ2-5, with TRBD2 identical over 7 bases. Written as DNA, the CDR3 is TGTGCCAGCAGCTTAGACTCCGTCAGGGTGGGGAGGGTCCAAGAGACCCAGTACTTC. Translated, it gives CASSLDSVRVGRVQETQYF.